The rows below give T cell receptor beta chains drawn from one sample of a study of cytomegalovirus exposure and HLA in healthy donors. Produced via immunoSEQ multiplex PCR; TCRdb's table is partial and in-frame only. The repertoire includes roughly 84,000 clones, 78% of them detected once, and around 6% sits in the top ten. Source material: PBMCs. These receptors all stem from a male donor in good health and CMV-seropositive. Both conserved end residues are part of each CDR3. D genes are given only for firm matches. Rows may omit the clone size; those that give it use once, few, many or a size class.

CDR3 length	J gene	D gene	clone size	V gene	CDR3 DNA	CDR3 protein
13	TRBJ1-1	-	few	TRBV19	TGTGCCAGTAGTATGGGTGATCGGGCTGAAGCTTTCTTT	CASSMGDRAEAFF
16	TRBJ2-3	-	-	TRBV4-3	TGCGCCAGCAGCCAAGGGACAGAGGGAATAGCCGCTACGCAGTATTTT	CASSQGTEGIAATQYF
15	TRBJ2-5	TRBD1	-	TRBV7-9	TGTGCCAGCAGCTTACCGGGACAGGGGGAAGGGACCCAGTACTTC	CASSLPGQGEGTQYF
13	TRBJ1-1	-	-	TRBV11-2	TGTGCCAGCAGCTTAGTTCTGCCGCGCACGACTTTCTTT	CASSLVLPRTTFF
13	TRBJ2-6	-	-	TRBV27	TGTGCCAGCAGTTTTATAGCGACCAACGTCCTGACTTTC	CASSFIATNVLTF
13	TRBJ2-3	-	-	TRBV7-9	TGTGCCAGCAGCTCCCTGACGAGGGATACGCAGTATTTT	CASSSLTRDTQYF
16	TRBJ2-7	TRBD2	-	TRBV14	TGTGCCAGCAGCCAATGGACTAGCGGGAGGTCCTACGAGCAGTACTTC	CASSQWTSGRSYEQYF
16	TRBJ1-4	-	-	TRBV4-1	TGCGCCAGCAGCCAAGATCGGATGGGGGCGACGGGGAAACTGTTTTTT	CASSQDRMGATGKLFF
14	TRBJ2-2	TRBD1	-	TRBV6-6	TGTGCCAGCAGCCGACAGGGCCCCCCCGGGGAGCTGTTTTTT	CASSRQGPPGELFF
16	TRBJ1-2	TRBD1	-	TRBV4-1	TGCGCCAGCAGCCAAGTGGGACAGGGCGCTAACTATGGCTACACCTTC	CASSQVGQGANYGYTF
14	TRBJ2-5	TRBD1	-	TRBV5-6	TGTGCCAGCAGCTTGAAAGGGGGCGCAGGGACCCAGTACTTC	CASSLKGGAGTQYF
19	TRBJ2-6	TRBD1	once	TRBV5-4	TGTGCCAGCAGCTTGGGTATGGGACAGGGAGTCTCTGGGGCCAACGTCCTGACTTTC	CASSLGMGQGVSGANVLTF
15	TRBJ2-5	TRBD1	medium-sized	TRBV4-1	TGCGCCAGCAGCCCCGAGGGACAGCCGCGAGAGACCCAGTACTTC	CASSPEGQPRETQYF
16	TRBJ2-2	TRBD1	-	TRBV9	TGTGCCAGCAGCAGACGACAGGGGGCGGACACCGGGGAGCTGTTTTTT	CASSRRQGADTGELFF
16	TRBJ2-5	TRBD2	-	TRBV9	TGTGCCAGCAGCGTAGGGGTAGCGGGAGAGGGGGAGACCCAGTACTTC	CASSVGVAGEGETQYF
14	TRBJ2-3	TRBD2	-	TRBV7-2	TGTGCCAGCAGCTTAGGGGGGGGGAAGGTTACGCAGTATTTT	CASSLGGGKVTQYF
14	TRBJ1-2	-	-	TRBV28	TGTGCCAGCAGTTTAGAACAGGGCAACTATGGCTACACCTTC	CASSLEQGNYGYTF
17	TRBJ2-2	-	-	TRBV4-2	TGTGCCAGCAGCCAAGAAAAGCGGGCGGCGAACACCGGGGAGCTGTTTTTT	CASSQEKRAANTGELFF
17	TRBJ2-2	TRBD1	-	TRBV15	TGTGCCACCAAAGCAGGGACAGAGGAGATGAACACCGGGGAGCTGTTTTTT	CATKAGTEEMNTGELFF
15	TRBJ2-2	-	-	TRBV4-1	TGCGCCAGCAGCCAAGAGAAGCAATTCACCGGGGAGCTGTTTTTT	CASSQEKQFTGELFF
14	TRBJ2-7	TRBD1	-	TRBV30	TGTGCCTGGGGGATCGGACAGGGTATCTACGAGCAGTACTTC	CAWGIGQGIYEQYF
14	TRBJ1-1	-	few	TRBV6-5	TGTGCCAGCAGTTTTGGGACATCCGACACTGAAGCTTTCTTT	CASSFGTSDTEAFF
16	TRBJ1-5	TRBD1	once	TRBV15	TGTGCCACCACCAGTATGACAGGGGGAAACAATCAGCCCCAGCATTTT	CATTSMTGGNNQPQHF
15	TRBJ2-5	TRBD1	-	TRBV18	TGTGCCAGCTCACCAAGGACAGGGGGAGGAGAGACCCAGTACTTC	CASSPRTGGGETQYF
15	TRBJ2-7	TRBD2	few	TRBV28	TGTGCCACCGCGGTAGGGATAGCGGGGACCTACGAGCAGTACTTC	CATAVGIAGTYEQYF
18	TRBJ2-4	-	-	TRBV4-1	TGCGCCAGCAGCCGTGGGCGGGTCGCGGGGGCCGCCAAAAACATTCAGTACTTC	CASSRGRVAGAAKNIQYF
14	TRBJ1-1	-	-	TRBV6-1	TGTGCCAGCACTAGAGACAGAAGAAAGACTGAAGCTTTCTTT	CASTRDRRKTEAFF
19	TRBJ2-7	TRBD1	few	TRBV4-1	TGCGCCAGCAGCCAATCCTACAGGGGGACAGGCCATATCTCCTACGAGCAGTACTTC	CASSQSYRGTGHISYEQYF
17	TRBJ1-6	TRBD1	-	TRBV27	TGTGCCAGCAGTTTATCGAAAGGGACAGGGAATGGATCACCCCTCCACTTT	CASSLSKGTGNGSPLHF
13	TRBJ2-5	TRBD1	-	TRBV18	TGTGCCAGCTCAAATGACAGGGCAGAGACCCAGTACTTC	CASSNDRAETQYF
16	TRBJ2-7	-	-	TRBV5-1	TGCGCCAGCAGCTTGGGCGGGGAGAGAGTTAACTACGAGCAGTACTTC	CASSLGGERVNYEQYF
16	TRBJ1-1	TRBD1	-	TRBV7-2	TGTGCCAGCAGCTCGTGGGGTTCAGGGGGCGGTACTGAAGCTTTCTTT	CASSSWGSGGGTEAFF
14	TRBJ1-2	TRBD1	-	TRBV5-1	TGCGCCAGCAGTACGGGACAGGCGGCGCGTGGCTACACCTTC	CASSTGQAARGYTF
14	TRBJ2-1	-	-	TRBV27	TGTGCCAGCAGTTACGGGACATTATACAATGAGCAGTTCTTC	CASSYGTLYNEQFF
12	TRBJ1-2	TRBD1	-	TRBV6-4	TGTGCCAGCAGCTCAGGGGGCCTTGGCTACACCTTC	CASSSGGLGYTF
15	TRBJ1-6	-	-	TRBV27	TGTGCCAGCAGTTTAGAAAGGAGCACTAATTCACCCCTCCACTTT	CASSLERSTNSPLHF
14	TRBJ1-1	-	-	TRBV2	TGTGCCAGCAGTGAAAAACGGATGGCAGTGCGGGCTTTCTTT	CASSEKRMAVRAFF
15	TRBJ2-7	TRBD2	-	TRBV5-1	TGCGCCAGCAGCTTCGATAGCGGGAGCTCCTACGAGCAGTACTTC	CASSFDSGSSYEQYF
15	TRBJ2-7	-	-	TRBV5-1	TGCGCCAGCAGCTTGGGACTAGGGGCCTCCTACGAGCAGTACTTC	CASSLGLGASYEQYF
15	TRBJ2-4	-	-	TRBV6-5	TGTGCCAGCAGGCCCCACGACAGGCAGTGGGGCATTCAGTACTTC	CASRPHDRQWGIQYF
16	TRBJ1-4	-	-	TRBV6-6	TGTGCCAGCAGATCGATGGAGGGTACTAGCGGAGAAAAACTGTTTTTT	CASRSMEGTSGEKLFF
17	TRBJ2-4	-	-	TRBV30	TGTGCCTGGAGTGAGGTTGGGGGGATACTAGCCAAAAACATTCAGTACTTC	CAWSEVGGILAKNIQYF
15	TRBJ1-3	-	-	TRBV28	TGTGCCAGCAGTACGACATCTTTCTCTGGAAACACCATATATTTT	CASSTTSFSGNTIYF
13	TRBJ1-5	-	-	TRBV7-2	TGTGCCAGCAGCTGGGACAATTTCCAGCCCCAGCATTTT	CASSWDNFQPQHF
13	TRBJ2-7	TRBD1	-	TRBV6-1	TGTGCCAGCAGAGACAGGGTTCGGCACGAGCAGTACTTC	CASRDRVRHEQYF
16	TRBJ2-5	TRBD2	-	TRBV7-2	TGTGCCAGCAGCTTCCGGGGGGTCAGAGGGTCCGAGACCCAGTACTTC	CASSFRGVRGSETQYF
16	TRBJ2-7	-	-	TRBV28	TGTGCCAGCAGTTTATCAGCAGGGCCGAGGACCTACGAGCAGTACTTC	CASSLSAGPRTYEQYF
16	TRBJ2-7	-	-	TRBV4-1	TGCGCCAGCAGCCAAGAGCAGGGGATGCAGCCCTACGAGCAGTACTTC	CASSQEQGMQPYEQYF
15	TRBJ2-2	TRBD1	-	TRBV19	TGTGCCAGTAGTGAGGACAGGGGGCTGACCGGGGAGCTGTTTTTT	CASSEDRGLTGELFF
14	TRBJ1-5	TRBD1	-	TRBV18	TGTGCCAGCTCAGGGACAGACAGCAATCAGCCCCAGCATTTT	CASSGTDSNQPQHF
10	TRBJ2-7	-	few	TRBV21-1	TGTGCCAGCAGCAAAAGAGGGCAGTACTTC	CASSKRGQYF
16	TRBJ1-5	-	-	TRBV19	TGTGCCAGTAGTATCCCTCAGGGAATGGGCAATCAGCCCCAGCATTTT	CASSIPQGMGNQPQHF
16	TRBJ2-2	TRBD1	once	TRBV27	TGTGCCAGCAGTCCTGGGACAGGGGGTTTTTTTCGGGAGCTGTTTTTT	CASSPGTGGFFRELFF
17	TRBJ1-4	TRBD1	many	TRBV28	TGTGCCAGCAGCCCAATGTATTCGGACAGGGGTAGGGAAAAACTGTTTTTT	CASSPMYSDRGREKLFF
13	TRBJ2-5	TRBD1	-	TRBV6-5	TGTGCCAGCAGGGGGACAGGGAGAGAGACCCAGTACTTC	CASRGTGRETQYF
12	TRBJ2-2	-	medium-sized	TRBV7-8	TGTGCCAGCAGCCCGGGGGCCGGGGAGCTGTTTTTT	CASSPGAGELFF
16	TRBJ2-2	-	once	TRBV9	TGTGCCAGCAGCGGATTCTACGCGACGAACACCGGGGAGCTGTTTTTT	CASSGFYATNTGELFF